The 21 T cell receptor beta chains below were found in one sample sequenced in a study of metastatic and nonmetastatic thyroid tumors. Not a single patient had been given any form of treatment at any point before undergoing thyroid surgery. TCRdb used MiXCR to call clones anew from the PCR reads. The sample yields 30,000 to 40,000 clones, about 15% seen once. The sequencing input was blood. Receptors were obtained from a female donor with papillary thyroid cancer or a benign thyroid nodule (not recorded which). Some clones in this sample may be carry-over from other donors' samples.

Concerning this clone: A much larger clone lies one base from this, so it may be a read error. Other DNA variants within this sample encode the same CDR3. V is TRBV9 and J is TRBJ2-3; 8 bases map to TRBD2. CDR3 length: 16 amino acids. CDR1 and CDR2 (germline): SGDLS, YYNGEE. This chain's CDR3 is CASSMTSAGSTDTQYF. The CDR3, as DNA: TGTGCCAGCAGCATGACTAGCGCTGGCAGCACAGATACGCAGTATTTC. The variable domain in full, with the rest retrieved from reference TRBV9 and TRBJ2-3, is DSGVTQTPKHLITATGQRVTLRCSPRSGDLSVYWYQQSLDQGLQFLIQYYNGEERAKGNILERFSAQQFPDLHSELNLSSLELGDSALYFCASSMTSAGSTDTQYFGPGTRLTVL.

This clone was recorded many times. The chain carries TRBV7-3 and TRBJ2-1; D ambiguous. There are 13 residues in the CDR3. Trimming left V 2 bases short and J 5 bases short, with 7 bases between. Germline V CDR1 and CDR2: SGHTA, FQGTGA. The CDR3 spells CASSLGPNNEQFF. The CDR3 DNA follows: TGTGCCAGCAGCTTAGGTCCAAACAATGAGCAGTTCTTC.

This clone was observed a handful of times. The V gene is TRBV12-3 or TRBV12-4, the J gene TRBJ2-6, with D perhaps assigned TRBD1 or TRBD2 (5 bases each). Trimming stripped 3 bases from V and 4 bases from J, with 7 bases between. The CDR3 contains 14 residues. The CDR3 here is CASSLGVGANVLTF. The CDR3 DNA reads as TGTGCCAGCAGTTTGGGGGTCGGGGCCAACGTCCTGACTTTC.

The V and J genes are TRBV6-6 and TRBJ2-3; 7 positions match TRBD2. The ends lost 7 bases at V and 0 bases at J; junction bases unmatched: 13. Germline-derived CDR1 and CDR2 are MNHNY and SVGAGI (reference sequence). This CDR3 region has 17 residues. CDR3 region: CASTRECGRDSTDTQYF. The CDR3 nucleotides are TGTGCCAGCACCAGAGAATGTGGGAGGGACAGCACAGATACGCAGTATTTT.

The chain uses TRBV7-9 and TRBJ2-7, with D perhaps being TRBD1 or TRBD2 (6 bases each). This CDR3 comprises 14 residues. The V gene lost 1 base and the J gene lost 11 bases, with 18 bases spanning the gap. The germline CDR1 and CDR2 sequences are SEHNR and FQNEAQ (reference sequence). CDR3 nucleotide sequence: TGTGCCAGCAGCTTAGTCGGGACCTCAGGGGAGGAGTACTTC. Amino acid sequence: CASSLVGTSGEEYF.

This clone is categorized as medium-sized. The rearrangement links TRBV6-1 to TRBJ2-3; the match to TRBD2 covers 13 bases. Trimming at V came to 7 bases and at J to 4 bases, leaving 5 bases not matched to a gene. The CDR3 is 15 residues long. CDR1 is MNHNS, CDR2 SASEGT, per germline. The chain's CDR3 is CASTLLAGGADTQYF. The CDR3, as DNA: TGTGCCAGCACCCTACTAGCGGGAGGGGCAGATACGCAGTATTTT.

This clone has at least ten counts. This chain links TRBV7-6 with TRBJ2-3; the match to TRBD2 covers 7 bases. The CDR3 has 15 amino acids. Germline V gene sequence: CDR1 SGHVS, CDR2 FNYEAQ. V was pared by 2 bases and J by 6 bases, with 8 bases of the junction left unmatched. The CDR3 reads CASSLSPGGADTQYF. The DNA of the CDR3 is TGTGCCAGCAGCTTAAGCCCGGGAGGAGCGGATACGCAGTATTTT.

The chain links TRBV5-1 to TRBJ1-2, with D maybe TRBD1 (5 bases). Germline assignment: CDR1 SGHRS and CDR2 YFSETQ. Trimming shortened V by 5 bases and J by 4 bases, and 12 bases separated the two germline ends. The CDR3 loop spans 13 amino acids. The CDR3 bases are TGCGCCAGCAGGCCCACAGGAGGCTATGGCTACACCTTC. This translates into CASRPTGGYGYTF.

This clone was recorded at least ten times. The chain is built from TRBV12-3 or TRBV12-4 and TRBJ1-1; no reliable D call. The CDR3 totals 15 residues. Trimming left V 5 bases short and J 1 base short, with 14 bases between. The CDR3 DNA sequence: TGTGCCAGCAGTCCCCGAGGCGAATCGAACACTGAAGCTTTCTTT. Translated: CASSPRGESNTEAFF.

This clone was observed many times. The chain employs TRBV24-1 and TRBJ2-1, with TRBD2 matching over 15 bases. Trimming took 3 bases from V and 7 from J; bases not matched to a gene: 3. The CDR3 sequence is 16 residues long. Looked up from germline, CDR1 is KGHDR and CDR2 is SFDVKD. CDR3 sequence: CATSDPGLAGGNEQFF. For the CDR3, the DNA is TGTGCCACCAGTGATCCTGGACTAGCGGGAGGGAATGAGCAGTTCTTC.

This chain uses TRBV5-1 with TRBJ2-1; D perhaps matches TRBD2 (5 bases). Per germline, CDR1 SGHRS and CDR2 YFSETQ. V lost 5 bases to trimming and J lost 6 bases, with 18 bases between them. The CDR3 spans 15 residues. DNA for the CDR3: TGCGCCAGCAGGCTGAATACCGAGGGTGGCAATGAGCAGTTCTTC. Protein sequence: CASRLNTEGGNEQFF. Using reference TRBV5-1 and TRBJ2-1 for the parts outside the CDR3, the full variable domain is KAGVTQTPRYLIKTRGQQVTLSCSPISGHRSVSWYQQTPGQGLQFLFEYFSETQRNKGNFPGRFSGRQFSNSRSEMNVSTLELGDSALYLCASRLNTEGGNEQFFGPGTRLTVL.

The sample holds many counts of this clone. CDR3 nucleotides: TGTGCCAGCACTGGGGGAGCGGGAGCAGACGAGCAGTACTTC. Translation gives CASTGGAGADEQYF. The V gene is TRBV7-2, the J gene TRBJ2-7; 8 bases align to TRBD2. The CDR3 spans 14 residues. CDR1 SGHTA and CDR2 FQGNSA come from the germline V gene. The junction had 10 bases not matched to a gene; V was cut back by 7 bases and J by 5 bases. The whole variable domain, filled in from reference TRBV7-2 and TRBJ2-7, reads GAGVSQSPSNKVTEKGKDVELRCDPISGHTALYWYRQSLGQGLEFLIYFQGNSAPDKSGLPSDRFSAERTGGSVSTLTIQRTQQEDSAVYLCASTGGAGADEQYFGPGTRLTVT.

This clone came up many times. The J gene is TRBJ2-1, the V gene TRBV7-9; maybe TRBD1 (6 bases). Deletions cut 5 bases from V and 4 bases from J, with 12 bases between. The CDR3 contains 14 residues. Germline V gene sequence: CDR1 SEHNR, CDR2 FQNEAQ (reference sequence). The CDR3 is CASSPRQDYNEQFF. DNA of the CDR3: TGTGCCAGCAGCCCTCGACAGGATTACAATGAGCAGTTCTTC.

In its sample, this clone was seen many times. The chain recombines TRBV11-2 with TRBJ2-5, with 7 bases matching TRBD2. J lost 5 bases, V lost 4 bases, and 4 bases had no gene match. Per the germline V gene, CDR1 is SGHAT and CDR2 is FQNNGV. The length of the CDR3 is 13 residues. The CDR3 coding sequence is TGTGCCAGCAGCTCACGGGGGGTGGAGACCCAGTACTTC. Its translation: CASSSRGVETQYF.

V and J are TRBV27 and TRBJ2-3; TRBD2 is a possible D gene (5 bases). Germline CDR1 MNHEY, CDR2 SMNVEV (reference sequence). V was trimmed by 0 bases and J by 4 bases, leaving 11 bases between them. CDR3 length: 15 residues. CDR3 region: CASSLSHSSPDTQYF. CDR3 DNA sequence: TGTGCCAGCAGTTTATCGCATTCTAGCCCAGATACGCAGTATTTT.

This clone was detected many times. The J gene is TRBJ1-1, the V gene TRBV12-3 or TRBV12-4; the D is unclear. There are 14 residues in the CDR3. Trimming took 4 bases from V and 0 from J, leaving 9 bases between them. CDR3 sequence: CASSYDRLNTEAFF. DNA of the CDR3: TGTGCCAGCAGTTACGACCGATTGAACACTGAAGCTTTCTTT.

This clone was counted many times. V and J are TRBV11-3 and TRBJ2-7; D call uncertain. The CDR3 spans 13 residues. Germline values: CDR1 SGHNT, CDR2 YENEEA. The V end was cut by 6 bases, the J end by 3 bases, with 12 bases between. In DNA, the CDR3 is TGTGCCAGCAGTACCGGTCTGGGCTACGAGCAGTACTTC. Its protein product is CASSTGLGYEQYF.

This clone was counted a few times. At one end the junction does not follow the germline gene, possibly because of a read error. The rearrangement links TRBV6-5 to TRBJ1-2, with no clear D. The CDR3 consists of 15 residues. Germline loops: CDR1 MNHEY, CDR2 SVGAGI. The CDR3 sequence: CASIYPAGHHYGYTF. The CDR3 DNA reads as TGTGCCAGCATTTACCCCGCGGGTCATCATTACGGCTACACCTTC.

This clone was counted a few times. In DNA, the CDR3 is TGTGCCAGCTCATCGAGGACTAGCGGGAGGGCCGAGTCCCTTTACAATGAGCAGTTCTTC. This gives the protein CASSSRTSGRAESLYNEQFF. The chain uses TRBV18 and TRBJ2-1, with 15 positions matching TRBD2. CDR3 size: 20 residues. The germline gives CDR1 KGHSH, CDR2 LQKENI. V lost 5 bases to trimming and J lost 4 bases; unmatched junction nucleotides: 15.

This clone was observed a few times. V and J are TRBV19 and TRBJ1-5, with D perhaps matching TRBD1 (5 bases). V was trimmed by 10 bases and J by 4 bases, leaving 11 bases between them. The CDR3 length is 12 residues. Germline V gives CDR1 LNHDA, CDR2 SQIVND (reference sequence). CDR3 bases: TGTGCCATCCGAACAGGTAATCAGCCCCAGCATTTT. Amino acids: CAIRTGNQPQHF. The full variable domain, completed using reference TRBV19 and TRBJ1-5, is DGGITQSPKYLFRKEGQNVTLSCEQNLNHDAMYWYRQDPGQGLRLIYYSQIVNDFQKGDIAEGYSVSREKKESFPLTVTSAQKNPTAFYLCAIRTGNQPQHFGDGTRLSIL.

This clone showed up many times. DNA for the CDR3: TGTGCCAGCAGTATAAGGGCTAGCGGGTACCAAGAGACCCAGTACTTC. Its translation is CASSIRASGYQETQYF. This sequence joins TRBV9 and TRBJ2-5, with TRBD2 matching over 8 bases. Germline CDR1 is SGDLS and CDR2 is YYNGEE. The CDR3 is 16 amino acids. V dropped 5 bases and J dropped 0; count of bases not matched to a gene: 9.